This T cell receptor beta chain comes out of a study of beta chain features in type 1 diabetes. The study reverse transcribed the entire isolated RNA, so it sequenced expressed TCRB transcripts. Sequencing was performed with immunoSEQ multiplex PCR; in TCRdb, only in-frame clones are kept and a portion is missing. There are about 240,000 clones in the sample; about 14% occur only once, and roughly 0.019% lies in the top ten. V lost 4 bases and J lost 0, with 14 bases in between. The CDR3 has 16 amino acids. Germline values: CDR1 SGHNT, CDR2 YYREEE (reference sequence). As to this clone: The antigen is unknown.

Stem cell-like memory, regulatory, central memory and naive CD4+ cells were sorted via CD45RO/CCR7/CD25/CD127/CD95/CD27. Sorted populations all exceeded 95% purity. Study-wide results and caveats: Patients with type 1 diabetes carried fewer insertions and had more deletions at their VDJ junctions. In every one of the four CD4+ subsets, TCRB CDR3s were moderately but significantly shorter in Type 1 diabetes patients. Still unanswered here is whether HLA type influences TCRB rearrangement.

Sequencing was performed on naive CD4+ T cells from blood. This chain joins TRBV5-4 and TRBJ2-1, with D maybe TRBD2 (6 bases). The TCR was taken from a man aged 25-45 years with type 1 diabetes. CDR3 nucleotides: TGTGCCAGCAGCCCCGGGAGTCCGAGCTCCTACAATGAGCAGTTCTTC. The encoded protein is CASSPGSPSSYNEQFF.